The 3 T cell receptor beta chains below were found in one sample sequenced in a study of blood T cell repertoires in COVID-19. TCRdb's table, derived via immunoSEQ multiplex PCR, lists solely in-frame clones and lacks some. The sample includes roughly 220,000 clones, about 86% seen only once; the top ten take 3.5% to 4.5%. The sequenced material came from PBMCs or T cells enriched from blood (not recorded which). These receptors were obtained from a woman between 40 and 50 years old with acute COVID-19.

The chain is built from TRBV13 and TRBJ2-7, with 9 bases identical to TRBD2. The V and J ends lost 2 bases and 3 bases, in that order; junction bases with no gene match: 8. The CDR3 covers 16 residues. Germline values: CDR1 PRHDT, CDR2 FYEKMQ (reference sequence). The CDR3 loop reads CASSLTLAGGNYEQYF. In DNA, the CDR3 is TGTGCCAGCAGCTTAACACTAGCGGGTGGAAACTACGAGCAGTACTTC.

The chain is built from TRBV6-2 or TRBV6-3 and TRBJ2-3; tentatively, D is TRBD2 (6 bases). This CDR3 is 16 amino acids long. Germline values: CDR1 MNHEY, CDR2 SVGEGT. V was shortened by 5 bases and J by 5 bases, with 20 bases between the two germline ends. This chain's CDR3 is CASSTRDSRGLDTQYF. The CDR3 region has the DNA TGTGCCAGCAGTACCCGGGACTCACGGGGACTAGATACGCAGTATTTT.

The rearrangement links TRBV23-1 to TRBJ2-3, with 10 bases fitting TRBD2. TRBV23-1 is an ORF; its function is uncertain. CDR3 size: 16 residues. V trimming: 4 bases; J trimming: 13 bases; junction bases outside the gene matches: 17. The CDR3 DNA reads as TGCGCCAGCAGTCCCGTACTAGCGGGATTTCCCCCGTATAAGTATTTT. As protein: CASSPVLAGFPPYKYF.